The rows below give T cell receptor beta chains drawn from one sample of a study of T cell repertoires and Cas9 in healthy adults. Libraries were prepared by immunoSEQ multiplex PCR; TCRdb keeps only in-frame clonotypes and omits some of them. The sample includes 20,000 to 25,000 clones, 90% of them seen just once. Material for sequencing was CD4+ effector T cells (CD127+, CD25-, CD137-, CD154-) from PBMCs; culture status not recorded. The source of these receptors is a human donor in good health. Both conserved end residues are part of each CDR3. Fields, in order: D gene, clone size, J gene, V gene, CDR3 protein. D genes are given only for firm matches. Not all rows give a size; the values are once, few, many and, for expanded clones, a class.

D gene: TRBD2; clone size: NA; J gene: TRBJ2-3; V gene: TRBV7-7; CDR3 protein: CASSPGTSGRTDTQYF
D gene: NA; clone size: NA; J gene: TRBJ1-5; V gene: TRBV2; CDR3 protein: CASSQEGGDNQPQHF
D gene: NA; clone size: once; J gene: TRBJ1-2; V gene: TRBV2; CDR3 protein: CAIPGMGPDGYTF
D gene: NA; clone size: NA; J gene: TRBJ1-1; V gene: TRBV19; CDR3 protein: CASSALGRMNTEAFF
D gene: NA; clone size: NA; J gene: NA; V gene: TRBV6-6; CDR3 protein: CASSYRQGVTYEQYF
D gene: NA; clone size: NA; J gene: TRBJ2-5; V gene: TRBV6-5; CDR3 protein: CASSKGQAQETQYF
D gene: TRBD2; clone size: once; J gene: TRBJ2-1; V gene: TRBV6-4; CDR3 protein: CASSDSGLAGYNEQFF
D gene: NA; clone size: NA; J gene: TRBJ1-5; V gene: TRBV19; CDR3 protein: CASSVQHLQPQHF
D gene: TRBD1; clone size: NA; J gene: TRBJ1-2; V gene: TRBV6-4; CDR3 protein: CASSDRRDREVRGYTF
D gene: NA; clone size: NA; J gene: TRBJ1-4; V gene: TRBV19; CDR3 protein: CASSHLGRVRGEKLFF
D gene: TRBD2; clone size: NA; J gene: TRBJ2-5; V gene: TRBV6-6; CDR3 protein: CASSYISGGADETQYF
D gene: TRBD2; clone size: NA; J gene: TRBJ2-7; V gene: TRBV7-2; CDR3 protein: CASSSLAGGLGPSF
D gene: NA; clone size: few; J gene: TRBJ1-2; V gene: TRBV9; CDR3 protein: CASSPNPGRHLWGNGYTF
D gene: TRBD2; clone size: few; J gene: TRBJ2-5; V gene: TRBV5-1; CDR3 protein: CASSYLAGVGETQYF
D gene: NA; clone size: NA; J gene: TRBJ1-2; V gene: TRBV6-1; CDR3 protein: CASRSTGNYGYTF
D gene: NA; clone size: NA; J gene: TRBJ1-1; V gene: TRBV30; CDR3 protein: CAWRAGGVGRAFF
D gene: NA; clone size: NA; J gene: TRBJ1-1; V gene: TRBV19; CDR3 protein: CASRHRVQAFF
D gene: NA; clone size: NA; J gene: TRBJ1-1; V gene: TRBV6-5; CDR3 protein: CASSSYTNTEAFF
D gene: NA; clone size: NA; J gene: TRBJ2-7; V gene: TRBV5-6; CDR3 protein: CASSLYVGGNYEQYF
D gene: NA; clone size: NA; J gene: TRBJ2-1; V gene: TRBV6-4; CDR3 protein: CASSDSARDVYNEQFF
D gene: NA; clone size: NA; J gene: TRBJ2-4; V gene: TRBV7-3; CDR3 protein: CDWTLVRLSAKNIQYF
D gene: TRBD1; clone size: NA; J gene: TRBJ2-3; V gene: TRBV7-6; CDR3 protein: CASSPWPDRVGDTQYF
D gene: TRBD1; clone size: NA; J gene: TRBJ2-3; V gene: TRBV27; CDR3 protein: CASSYYGTASTDTQYF
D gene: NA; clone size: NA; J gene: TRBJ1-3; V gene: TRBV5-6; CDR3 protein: CASSLAMGVSGNTIYF
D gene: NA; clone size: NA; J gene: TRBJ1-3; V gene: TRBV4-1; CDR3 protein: CASSQGRMRSSGNTIYF
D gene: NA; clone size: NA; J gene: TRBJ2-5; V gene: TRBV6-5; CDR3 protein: CASGSPRALETQYF
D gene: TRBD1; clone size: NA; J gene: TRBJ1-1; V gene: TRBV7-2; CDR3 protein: CASSLGTGDTEAFF